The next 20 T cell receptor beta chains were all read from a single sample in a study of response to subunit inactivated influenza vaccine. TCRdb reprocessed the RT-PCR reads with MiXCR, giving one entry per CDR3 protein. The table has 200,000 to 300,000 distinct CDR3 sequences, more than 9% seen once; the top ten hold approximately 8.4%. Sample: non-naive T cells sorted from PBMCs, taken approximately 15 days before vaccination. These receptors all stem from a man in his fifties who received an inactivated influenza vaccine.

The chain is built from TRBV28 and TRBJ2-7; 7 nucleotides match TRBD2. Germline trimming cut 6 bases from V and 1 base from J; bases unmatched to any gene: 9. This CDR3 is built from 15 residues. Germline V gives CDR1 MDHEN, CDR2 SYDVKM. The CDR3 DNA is TGTGCCAGCAGCCAGGGTGGGAGGGTATCCTACGAGCAGTACTTC. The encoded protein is CASSQGGRVSYEQYF. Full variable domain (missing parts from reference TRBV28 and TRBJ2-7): DVKVTQSSRYLVKRTGEKVFLECVQDMDHENMFWYRQDPGLGLRLIYFSYDVKMKEKGDIPEGYSVSREKKERFSLILESASTNQTSMYLCASSQGGRVSYEQYFGPGTRLTVT.

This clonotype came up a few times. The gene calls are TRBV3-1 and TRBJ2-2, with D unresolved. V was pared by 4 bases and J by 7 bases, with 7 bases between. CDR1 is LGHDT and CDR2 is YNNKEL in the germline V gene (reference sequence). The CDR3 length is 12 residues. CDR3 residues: CASSLGHGELFF. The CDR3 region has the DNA TGTGCCAGCAGCCTAGGGCACGGGGAGCTGTTTTTT.

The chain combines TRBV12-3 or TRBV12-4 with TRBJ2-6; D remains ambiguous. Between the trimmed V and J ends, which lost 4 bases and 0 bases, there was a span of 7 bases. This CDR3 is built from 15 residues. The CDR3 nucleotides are TGTGCCAGCAGTTCCCTAGACTCTGGGGCCAACGTCCTGACTTTC. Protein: CASSSLDSGANVLTF.

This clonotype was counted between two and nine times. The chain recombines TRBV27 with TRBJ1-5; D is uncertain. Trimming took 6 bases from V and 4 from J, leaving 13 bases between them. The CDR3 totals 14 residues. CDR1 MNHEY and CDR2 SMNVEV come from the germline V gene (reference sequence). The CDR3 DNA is TGTGCCAGCAGCATCCAGAATGGGAATCAGCCCCAGCATTTT. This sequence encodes CASSIQNGNQPQHF.

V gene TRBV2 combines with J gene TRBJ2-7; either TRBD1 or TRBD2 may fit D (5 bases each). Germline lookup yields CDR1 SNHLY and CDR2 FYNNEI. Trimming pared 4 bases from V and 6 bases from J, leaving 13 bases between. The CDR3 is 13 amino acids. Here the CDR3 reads CASSVGAVGEQYF. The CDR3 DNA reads TGTGCCAGCAGTGTCGGGGCGGTCGGCGAGCAGTACTTC.

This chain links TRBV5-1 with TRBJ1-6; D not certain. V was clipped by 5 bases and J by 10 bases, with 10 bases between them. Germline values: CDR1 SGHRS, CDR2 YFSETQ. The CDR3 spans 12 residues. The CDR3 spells CASRGNQSPLHF. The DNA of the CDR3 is TGCGCCAGCAGGGGGAATCAGTCACCCCTCCACTTT. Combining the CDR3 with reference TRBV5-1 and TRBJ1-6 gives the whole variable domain KAGVTQTPRYLIKTRGQQVTLSCSPISGHRSVSWYQQTPGQGLQFLFEYFSETQRNKGNFPGRFSGRQFSNSRSEMNVSTLELGDSALYLCASRGNQSPLHFGNGTRLTVT.

The CDR3 DNA sequence: TGTGCCAGCAGCCCGAGGACTAGCGGGTCTATTCAGTTCTTC. It yields the protein CASSPRTSGSIQFF. The gene calls are TRBV7-9 and TRBJ2-1, with 11 bases that match TRBD2. Trimming cost V 5 bases and J 13 bases; bases outside gene matches: 10. Germline V CDR1 and CDR2: SEHNR, FQNEAQ (reference sequence). The CDR3 consists of 14 residues.

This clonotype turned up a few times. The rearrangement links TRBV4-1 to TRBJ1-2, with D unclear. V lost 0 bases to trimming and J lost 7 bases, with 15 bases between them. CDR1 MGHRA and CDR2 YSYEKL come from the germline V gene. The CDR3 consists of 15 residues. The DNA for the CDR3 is TGCGCCAGCAGCCAAGATCTAGGCAGGATGACTGGCTACACCTTC. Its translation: CASSQDLGRMTGYTF.

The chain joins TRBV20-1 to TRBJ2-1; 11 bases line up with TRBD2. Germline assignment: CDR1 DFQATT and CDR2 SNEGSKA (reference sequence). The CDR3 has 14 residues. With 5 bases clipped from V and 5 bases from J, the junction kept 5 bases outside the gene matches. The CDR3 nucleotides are TGCAGTGCTGTTAGCGGGAGGGCCCACAATGAGCAGTTCTTC. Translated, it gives CSAVSGRAHNEQFF.

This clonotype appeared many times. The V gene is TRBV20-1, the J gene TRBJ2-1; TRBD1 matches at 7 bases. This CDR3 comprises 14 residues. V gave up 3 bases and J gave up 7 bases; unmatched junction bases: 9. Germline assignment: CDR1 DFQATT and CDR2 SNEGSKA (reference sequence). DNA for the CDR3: TGCAGTGCTAGGGGACAGACAGGGTCAAATGAGCAGTTCTTC. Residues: CSARGQTGSNEQFF.

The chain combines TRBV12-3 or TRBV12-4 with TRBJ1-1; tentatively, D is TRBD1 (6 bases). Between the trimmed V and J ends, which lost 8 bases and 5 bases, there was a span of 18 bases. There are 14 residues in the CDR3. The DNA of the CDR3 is TGTGCCAGCCTGGAAGGACAGTTCGGTACTGAAGCTTTCTTT. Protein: CASLEGQFGTEAFF.

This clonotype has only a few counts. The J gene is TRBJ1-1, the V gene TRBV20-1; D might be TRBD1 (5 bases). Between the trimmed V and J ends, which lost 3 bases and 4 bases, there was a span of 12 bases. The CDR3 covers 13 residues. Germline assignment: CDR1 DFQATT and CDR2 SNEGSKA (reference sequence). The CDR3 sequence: CSAREQEVTEAFF. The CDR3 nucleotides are TGCAGTGCTAGGGAACAGGAAGTCACTGAAGCTTTCTTT.

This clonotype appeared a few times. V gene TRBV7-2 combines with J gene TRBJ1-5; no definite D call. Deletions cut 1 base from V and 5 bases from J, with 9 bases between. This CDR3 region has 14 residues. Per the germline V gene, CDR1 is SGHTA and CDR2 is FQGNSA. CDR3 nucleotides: TGTGCCAGCAGCTTAGTTGGATCCGATCAGCCCCAGCATTTT. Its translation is CASSLVGSDQPQHF.

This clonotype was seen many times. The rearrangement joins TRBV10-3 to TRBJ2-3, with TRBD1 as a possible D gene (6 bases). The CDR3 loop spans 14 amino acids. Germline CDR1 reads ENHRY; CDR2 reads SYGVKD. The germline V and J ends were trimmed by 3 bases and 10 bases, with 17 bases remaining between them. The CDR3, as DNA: TGTGCCATCAGTGATGGACACAAAGGGGGATCGCAGTATTTT. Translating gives CAISDGHKGGSQYF.

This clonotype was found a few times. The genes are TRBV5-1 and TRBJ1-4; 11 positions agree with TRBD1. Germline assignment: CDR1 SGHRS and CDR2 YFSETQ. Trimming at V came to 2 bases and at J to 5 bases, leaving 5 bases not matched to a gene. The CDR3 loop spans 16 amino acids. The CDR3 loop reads CASSLVGDRGNEKLFF. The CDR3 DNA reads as TGCGCCAGCAGCTTAGTAGGGGACAGGGGGAATGAAAAACTGTTTTTT.

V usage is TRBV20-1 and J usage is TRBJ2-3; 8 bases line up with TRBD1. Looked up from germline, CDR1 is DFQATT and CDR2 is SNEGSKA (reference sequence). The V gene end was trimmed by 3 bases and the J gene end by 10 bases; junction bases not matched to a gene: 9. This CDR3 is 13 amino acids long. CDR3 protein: CSASQGAGDAQYF. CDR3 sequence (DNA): TGCAGTGCTAGCCAGGGGGCAGGGGATGCGCAGTATTTT.

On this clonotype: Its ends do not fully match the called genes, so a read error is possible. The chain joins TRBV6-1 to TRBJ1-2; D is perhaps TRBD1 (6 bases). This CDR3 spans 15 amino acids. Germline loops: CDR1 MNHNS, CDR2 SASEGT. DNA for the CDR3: TGTGCCAGCAGCGAAGAAGGACAGTTTCTCTATGGCTACACCTTC. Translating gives CASSEEGQFLYGYTF.

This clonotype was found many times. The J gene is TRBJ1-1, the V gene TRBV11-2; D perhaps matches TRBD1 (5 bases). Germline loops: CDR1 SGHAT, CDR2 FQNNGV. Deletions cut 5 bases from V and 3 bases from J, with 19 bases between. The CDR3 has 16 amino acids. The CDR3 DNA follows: TGTGCCAGCAGCCCACAGTGGGGCCTGGAGGACACTGAAGCTTTCTTT. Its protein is CASSPQWGLEDTEAFF.

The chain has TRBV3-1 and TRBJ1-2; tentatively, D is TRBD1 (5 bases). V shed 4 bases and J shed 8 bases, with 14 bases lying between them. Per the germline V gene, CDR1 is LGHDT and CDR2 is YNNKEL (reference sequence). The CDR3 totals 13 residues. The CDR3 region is CASSPGGAGGYTF. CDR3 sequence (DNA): TGTGCCAGCAGCCCAGGAGGGGCTGGCGGCTACACCTTC.

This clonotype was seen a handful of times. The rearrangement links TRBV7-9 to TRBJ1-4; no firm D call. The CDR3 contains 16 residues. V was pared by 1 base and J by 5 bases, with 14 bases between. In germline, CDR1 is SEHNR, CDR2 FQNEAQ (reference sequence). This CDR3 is CASSLGSDTVNEKLFF. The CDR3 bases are TGTGCCAGCAGCTTAGGTTCAGATACCGTCAATGAAAAACTGTTTTTT.